This entry is about one T cell receptor beta chain. The length of the CDR3 is 15 residues. CDR1 and CDR2 from the germline V gene are MNHEY and SVGAGI. The V and J ends lost 0 bases and 5 bases respectively, with 11 bases between them. Authors' methods: Reference gene primer amplification gave nucleated cell count estimates. The method was immunoSEQ multiplex PCR; TCRdb's version includes in-frame clones alone and lacks a portion of them. V and J calls plus clone size are reproduced from that table; the DNA served to infer D and trimming. Of 270,000 or so clones in the sample, roughly 89% were seen once. This sample is drawn from a study of blood T cell repertoires in COVID-19. Looking at the study overall: Specimens from acute and convalescent COVID-19 originated in the United States, Italy and Spain. In each case, the material was cDNA or gDNA derived from T cells, B-cell-depleted T cells, or PBMCs.

This TCR was recovered from a middle-aged woman who had recovered from COVID-19. Sample: peripheral blood. J is TRBJ2-1 and V is TRBV6-5; TRBD2 might be the D (6 bases). CDR3 in amino acids: CASSYSSSVNNEQFF. CDR3 coding DNA: TGTGCCAGCAGTTACTCCTCTAGCGTTAACAATGAGCAGTTCTTC.